This T cell receptor (beta chain) originates from a study of molecular identifiers for immune sequencing clone quantification. V dropped 1 base and J dropped 3 bases, with 7 bases sitting between them. The germline V gene has CDR1 SEHNR and CDR2 FQNEAQ (reference sequence). The CDR3 contains 14 residues. It was with previously described methods and listed TCR primers that bulk TCR libraries were made. In TCRdb, the PCR reads were re-called with MiXCR into one record per CDR3 protein. The sample lists over 300,000 distinct CDR3 sequences, about a quarter occurring once. When naive CD8 T cells were sorted, they were gated as CD8+CD4-CCR7+CD45RA+. This clonotype was seen at least ten times.

The clonotype originates from a human donor in good health. Some libraries in this study had Jurkat cell RNA spiked in. Material: naive CD8+ T cells from blood, with Jurkat cell RNA spiked in. The subset was: FACS-sorted CD8+CD4-CCR7+CD45RA+ naive T cells. The rearrangement joins TRBV7-9 to TRBJ1-5, with D possibly matching TRBD1 (5 bases). The CDR3 region has the DNA TGTGCCAGCAGCTTAGGACAGACCAATCAGCCCCAGCATTTT. It yields the protein CASSLGQTNQPQHF.